What follows is one T cell receptor beta chain and its context. The sample belongs to a study of T cell changes during pregnancy in multiple sclerosis. Sequencing was performed with immunoSEQ multiplex PCR; in TCRdb, only in-frame clones are kept and a portion is missing. The sample lists some 40,000 clones, approximately 94% occurring once. The TCR originated in a female donor with multiple sclerosis, enrolled in a pregnancy study. Sequenced here: peripheral blood, sampled in the third trimester of pregnancy.

CDR3 coding DNA: TGTGCCAGCAGCTTGCCAGACAGCTACGAGCAGTACTTC. Its translation is CASSLPDSYEQYF. This chain uses TRBV5-4 with TRBJ2-7, with D possibly matching TRBD1 (5 bases). The germline gives CDR1 SGHNT, CDR2 YYREEE (reference sequence). V gave up 1 base and J gave up 3 bases, with 8 bases separating them. CDR3 size: 13 residues.